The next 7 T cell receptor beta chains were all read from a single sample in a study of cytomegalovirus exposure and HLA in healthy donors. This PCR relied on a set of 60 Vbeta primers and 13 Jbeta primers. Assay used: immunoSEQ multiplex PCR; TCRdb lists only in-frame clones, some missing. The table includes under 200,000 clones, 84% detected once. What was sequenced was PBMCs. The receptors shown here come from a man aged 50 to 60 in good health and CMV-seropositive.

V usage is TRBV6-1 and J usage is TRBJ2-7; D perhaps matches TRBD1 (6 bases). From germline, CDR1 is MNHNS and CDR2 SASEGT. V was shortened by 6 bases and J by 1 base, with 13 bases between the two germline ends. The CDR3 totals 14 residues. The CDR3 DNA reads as TGTGCCAGCAGCGCGGTCAGGGGATCCTACGAGCAGTACGTC. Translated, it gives CASSAVRGSYEQYV.

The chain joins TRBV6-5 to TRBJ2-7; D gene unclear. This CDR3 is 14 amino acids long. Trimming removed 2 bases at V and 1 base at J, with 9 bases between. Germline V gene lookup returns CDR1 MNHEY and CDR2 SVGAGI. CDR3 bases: TGTGCCAGCAGTTACGGTAGAGGTTCCTACGAGCAGTACGTC. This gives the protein CASSYGRGSYEQYV.

The CDR3 is CSVGRGRGTEAFF. As DNA, the CDR3 is TGCAGCGTTGGGAGGGGGCGAGGAACTGAAGCTTTCTTT. V is TRBV29-1 and J is TRBJ1-1, with 7 bases lining up with TRBD1. CDR1 SQVTM and CDR2 ANQGSEA come from the germline V gene. The CDR3 has 13 residues. The trim removed 4 bases at V and 5 bases at J, leaving 7 bases unmatched. The complete variable domain, with remaining parts taken from reference TRBV29-1 and TRBJ1-1, reads SAVISQKPSRDICQRGTSLTIQCQVDSQVTMMFWYRQQPGQSLTLIATANQGSEATYESGFVIDKFPISRPNLTFSTLTVSNMSPEDSSIYLCSVGRGRGTEAFFGQGTRLTVV.

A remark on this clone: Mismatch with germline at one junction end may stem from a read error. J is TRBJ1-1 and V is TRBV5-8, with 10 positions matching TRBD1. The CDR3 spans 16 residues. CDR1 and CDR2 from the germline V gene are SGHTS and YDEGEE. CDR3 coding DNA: TGTGCCAGCAGCTTTGGCGGACAGGGGGTGAACACTGAAACTTTCTTT. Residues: CASSFGGQGVNTETFF.

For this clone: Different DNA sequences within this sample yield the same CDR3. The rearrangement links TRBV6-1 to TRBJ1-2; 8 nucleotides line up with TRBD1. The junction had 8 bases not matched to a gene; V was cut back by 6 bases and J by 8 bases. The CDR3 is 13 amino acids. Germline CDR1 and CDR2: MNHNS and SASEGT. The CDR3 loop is CASSGGTGVGYTF. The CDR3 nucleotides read TGTGCCAGCAGCGGGGGGACAGGAGTCGGCTACACCTTC.

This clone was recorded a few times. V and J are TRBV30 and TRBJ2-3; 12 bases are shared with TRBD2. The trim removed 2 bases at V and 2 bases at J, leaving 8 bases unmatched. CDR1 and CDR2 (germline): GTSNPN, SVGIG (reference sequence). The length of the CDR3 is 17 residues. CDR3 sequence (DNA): TGTGCCTGGAGTTCGGGCGGACTAGCGGGAAACACAGATACGCAGTATTTT. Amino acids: CAWSSGGLAGNTDTQYF. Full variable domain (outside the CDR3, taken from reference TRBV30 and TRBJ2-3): SQTIHQWPATLVQPVGSPLSLECTVEGTSNPNLYWYRQAAGRGLQLLFYSVGIGQISSEVPQNLSASRPQDRQFILSSKKLLLSDSGFYLCAWSSGGLAGNTDTQYFGPGTRLTVL.

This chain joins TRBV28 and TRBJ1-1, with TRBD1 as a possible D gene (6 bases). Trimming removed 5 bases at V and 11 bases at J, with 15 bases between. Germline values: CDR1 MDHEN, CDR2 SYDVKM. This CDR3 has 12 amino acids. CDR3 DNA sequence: TGTGCCAGCAGTCTCCTGCGGGGGCGGGCTTTCTTT. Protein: CASSLLRGRAFF.